This T cell receptor beta chain is drawn from a study of shared clonotypes between healthy human individuals. Replicate PCRs run on unsorted PBMC used 250 to 350 ng DNA, which was approximately 30,000 T cell genomes. In the authors' methods: Filtering of immunoSEQ junctional sequences could not match full-length read filtering. The method was immunoSEQ multiplex PCR; TCRdb's version includes in-frame clones alone and lacks a portion of them. V, J and clone size are taken as reported in that table, and D and trimming were inferred from the DNA itself. This table has hundreds of thousands of clones, 70% to 80% appearing once. The CDR3 sequence is 17 residues long. Per germline, CDR1 SGDLS and CDR2 YYNGEE. Trimming took 0 bases from V and 3 from J; bases not matched to a gene: 10. This clone came up a few times. The donors were adults (healthy and HIV-negative) with no recent acute infections or vaccinations.

The specimen sequenced was PBMCs. The chain joins TRBV9 to TRBJ1-1, with 8 bases identical to TRBD1. The receptor was derived from a woman in her thirties or forties in good health. Some clones in this sample may be carry-over from other donors' samples. The CDR3 loop is CASSVGPGGAGDTEAFF. The CDR3 bases are TGTGCCAGCAGCGTAGGGCCAGGGGGCGCCGGGGACACTGAAGCTTTCTTT. The whole variable domain, filled in from reference TRBV9 and TRBJ1-1, reads DSGVTQTPKHLITATGQRVTLRCSPRSGDLSVYWYQQSLDQGLQFLIQYYNGEERAKGNILERFSAQQFPDLHSELNLSSLELGDSALYFCASSVGPGGAGDTEAFFGQGTRLTVV.